Here is one T cell receptor beta chain with its context. As yet, its antigen is unknown. This sample was included in a study of cytomegalovirus exposure and HLA in healthy donors. About the research overall: The study's early data release held roughly 91 million unique TCRs from HLA-typed donors. Findings and caveats of the study: The CMV antigen specificity of a few CMV-associated chains was confirmed through in vitro analysis. A later analysis showed TCR association rates differing by HLA locus, peaking at DRB1 and lowest at HLA-C.

The primer mix had 60 Vbeta and 13 Jbeta primers. Clones were sequenced by immunoSEQ multiplex PCR, and TCRdb holds only the in-frame ones, with some missing. The data contain about 99,000 clones, 79% of them singletons. At sampling all donors were nominally healthy, likely with unrecorded immune exposures. The material sequenced was PBMCs. The receptor's source is a middle-aged man in good health and CMV-seropositive.

The CDR3 nucleotides read TGTGCCAGCAGCTTGACTAGCGGGTTATCCTACAATGAGCAGTTCTTC. Translation gives CASSLTSGLSYNEQFF. J is TRBJ2-1 and V is TRBV7-9, with 10 bases fitting TRBD2. Germline values: CDR1 SEHNR, CDR2 FQNEAQ (reference sequence). The CDR3 has 16 residues. Trimming took 3 bases from V and 1 from J; bases not matched to a gene: 3. Drawing the rest from reference TRBV7-9 and TRBJ2-1, the complete variable domain is DTGVSQNPRHKITKRGQNVTFRCDPISEHNRLYWYRQTLGQGPEFLTYFQNEAQLEKSRLLSDRFSAERPKGSFSTLEIQRTEQGDSAMYLCASSLTSGLSYNEQFFGPGTRLTVL.